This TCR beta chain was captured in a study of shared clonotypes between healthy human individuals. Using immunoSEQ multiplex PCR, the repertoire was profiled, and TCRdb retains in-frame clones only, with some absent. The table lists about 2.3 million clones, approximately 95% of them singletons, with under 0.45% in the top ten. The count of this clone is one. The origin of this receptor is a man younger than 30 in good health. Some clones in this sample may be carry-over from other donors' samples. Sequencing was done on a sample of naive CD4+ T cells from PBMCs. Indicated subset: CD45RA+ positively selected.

CDR3 amino acids: CASRPSGGTDTQYF. The CDR3 region has the DNA TGTGCCAGCAGACCTAGCGGGGGCACAGATACGCAGTATTTT. The chain couples TRBV7-3 to TRBJ2-3; 9 bases are shared with TRBD2. After removal of 6 bases from V and 1 base from J, the junction contained 2 bases not matched to a gene. Looked up from germline, CDR1 is SGHTA and CDR2 is FQGTGA. The CDR3 loop spans 14 amino acids.